This paragraph covers one T cell receptor beta chain sequence. Treatment defined: roughly 18 received Ad26.COV2.S at low or high dose, single or two shots; roughly five received placebo; per-sample allocation not given. Collection of samples fell on day 63 after the first vaccine or placebo injection. The data belong to a study of Ad26.COV2.S vaccination and SARS-CoV-2 variants. V lost 3 bases, J lost 3 bases, and 15 bases lay in between. This CDR3 comprises 16 residues. Germline CDR1 WNHNN, CDR2 SYGVQD (reference sequence). Data came from immunoSEQ multiplex PCR; TCRdb stores just in-frame clones and leaves some out. The sample records approximately 300,000 clones, around 84% being singletons.

The specimen was peripheral blood, collected in a trial of Ad26.COV2.S vaccine versus placebo. The clonotype comes from a person aged 18 to 65 who received the Ad26.COV2.S COVID-19 vaccine or a placebo. The chain has TRBV10-1 and TRBJ2-1; a weak D match, TRBD1 (6 bases). As DNA, the CDR3 is TGCGCCAGCAGTGACTCTACAGGGACGCTCTACAATGAGCAGTTCTTC. Encoded protein: CASSDSTGTLYNEQFF.